Included here is one T cell receptor (beta chain) sequence, with context. Its antigen remains unidentified. Generated by immunoSEQ multiplex PCR, the TCRdb table keeps only in-frame clones and is missing some. The sample contains about 130,000 clones, 92% of which appear only once. The data derive from a study of graft-versus-host responses after intestinal transplantation. Study-wide points: Recipient bone marrow held GvH clones, some seen earlier in ileum or blood.

The CDR3 consists of 16 residues. The V gene's germline CDR1 is MNHEY and CDR2 SVGAGI. Trimming took 0 bases from V and 4 from J, leaving 15 bases between them. The chain links TRBV6-5 to TRBJ1-1; D uncertain. Sample: unstimulated CD4+ T cells sorted from spleen or lymph node cells, taken before intestinal transplant. This sequence originates from a human donor who received an intestinal transplant. This CDR3 is CASSYSRSYMGTEAFF. DNA for the CDR3: TGTGCCAGCAGTTACTCACGCTCTTATATGGGCACTGAAGCTTTCTTT.